This T cell receptor (beta chain) was obtained from a study of T cells in Graves' hyperthyroidism and ophthalmopathy (dated by TCRdb to between 2018 and 2020). With regard to the full study: Peripheral blood samples were taken at the time of initial diagnosis, prior to any treatment. Once sampling was done, hyperthyroidism patients were given methimazole at a starting dose of 30 mg daily, whereas ophthalmopathy patients were given high-dose intravenous methylprednisolone. The paper describes TCR Vbeta CDR3 sequencing of 135 peripheral blood samples, made up of some 40 ophthalmopathy patients, some 80 hyperthyroidism patients and 17 progressor patients. In about six Graves' hyperthyroidism patients, the study also compared T-cell repertoires from thyroid tissue with T-cell repertoires from blood. For training and testing, the 100 or so patients in the discovery cohort were randomly divided in a 7:3 ratio. A discovery cohort of around 100 patients, roughly 43 with Graves' ophthalmopathy and about 58 with stable Graves' hyperthyroidism, was used to find distinguishing TCR V-J signatures. An independent validation cohort of about 19 hyperthyroidism patients and approximately 17 patients who later progressed to ophthalmopathy tested prospective prediction of ophthalmopathy. The research as a whole found: Most expanded thyroid clonotypes (frequency above 0.001) were also found in blood, which suggests that blood repertoires may mirror thyroid immune responses. In cross-validation, a model built on a 13 V-J signature told ophthalmopathy apart from stable hyperthyroidism with 85% to 90% sensitivity and 81% to 82% specificity, and in testing the same model reached 80%/75%. During validation, the model predicted progression to ophthalmopathy a median of approximately 7 months ahead of onset, with roughly 65% sensitivity and roughly 72% specificity. No statistical method was used to fix the sample size in advance, and group allocation was not hidden from the investigators.

The CDR3 runs 14 amino acids, cysteine and phenylalanine included. Of the read, only the CDR3 DNA is kept; its 42 bases are in frame from base 1. CDR1 MDHEN and CDR2 SYDVKM were looked up in the germline V gene. After removal of 5 bases from V and 8 bases from J, the junction retains 9 bases not matched to a gene. TCR beta CDR3 regions were amplified from RNA transcripts. The first round of RT-PCR for the TCR CDR3 was performed with the HTBI primer set and the Qiagen OneStep RT-PCR kit. Libraries were constructed in a second round of multiplex PCR, after which size selection and purification were carried out. Paired-end sequencing of the libraries was performed with 100 bp reads on an Illumina HiSeq2000. Turning to the authors' computational methods: SOAPnuke was used to process the raw data, throwing out any read that contained adapters or uncalled bases, had a mean Phred below 15, or lacked an exact constant-primer or identifier match. High-quality paired reads were merged with COPE v1.2.5, and unique nucleotide sequences were defined as clonotypes. MiTCR v1.1 was used to align the clonotypes against IMGT TRBV, TRBD and TRBJ reference segments. Analysis was restricted to V-J combinations with a frequency above 0.0001, which covered roughly 99% of repertoires. A TCS score was defined as the ratio of F50 (clonal expansion) to E x V (chaos), with BLOSUM62-based TCRdist applied between CDR3 peptides within each V-J. Welch's t-statistics and random forest reduced around 510 V-J features to 13, which were used in a naive Bayes classifier (R e1071). The public reads were reprocessed in TCRdb via fastp at Q25 and MiXCR, keeping in-frame beta chains. Rows matching on CDR3 protein sequence are summarized as one entry with the most common DNA and genes. The authors' filters were not applied to this entry. For this sample the table gives 500,000 to 750,000 distinct CDR3 sequences, of which approximately 14% were detected only once. The top ten clones comprise around 7.8% of the sample.

To note about this clonotype: Its antigen remains undetermined. Base qualities are missing; no much larger clone stands one base away.

Stable Graves' hyperthyroidism was defined as no progression to ophthalmopathy during 18 months of follow-up. The hyperthyroidism patients were between 18 and 65 years old and newly diagnosed, with a disease duration of less than 2 months. Patients with uncontrolled infections, other autoimmune diseases, pregnancy or lactation were excluded. Diagnoses were established on the basis of clinical symptoms, serum thyroxine and TRAb, thyroid ultrasound, and orbital computed tomography. PBMCs were separated from under 12 ml of fresh peripheral blood using Ficoll-Paque density gradient centrifugation. Total RNA was extracted using Trizol reagent, and RNA quality was assessed on an Agilent 2100 Bioanalyzer.

This receptor was taken from a woman aged 25 to 45 with Graves' hyperthyroidism. Sequencing was performed on blood. The rearranged segments are TRBV28 and TRBJ1-2; TRBD1 lines up with 9 middle nucleotides. The DNA is as follows: TGTGCCAGCAGTCCCCCCGGGACAGGGACGGGCTACACCTTC. Its translation reads: CASSPPGTGTGYTF.